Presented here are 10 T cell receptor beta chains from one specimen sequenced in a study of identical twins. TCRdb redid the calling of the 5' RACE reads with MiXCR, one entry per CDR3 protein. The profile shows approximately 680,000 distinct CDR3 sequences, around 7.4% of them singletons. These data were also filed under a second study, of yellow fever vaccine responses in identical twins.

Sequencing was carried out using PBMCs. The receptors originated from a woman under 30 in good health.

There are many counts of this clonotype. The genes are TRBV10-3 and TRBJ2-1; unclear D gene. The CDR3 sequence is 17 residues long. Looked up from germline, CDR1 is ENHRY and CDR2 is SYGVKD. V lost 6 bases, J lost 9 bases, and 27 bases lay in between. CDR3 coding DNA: TGTGCCATCAGAAACCCCCTCGGTAAACAATTAAAGGCTGAGCAGTTCTTC. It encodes CAIRNPLGKQLKAEQFF.

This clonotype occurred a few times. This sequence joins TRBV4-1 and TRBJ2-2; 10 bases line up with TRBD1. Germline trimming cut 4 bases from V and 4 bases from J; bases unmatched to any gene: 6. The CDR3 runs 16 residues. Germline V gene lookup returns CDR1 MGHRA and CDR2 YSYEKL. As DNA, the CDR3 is TGCGCCAGCAGCCTATCGGGACAGGGGACCACCGGGGAGCTGTTTTTT. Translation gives CASSLSGQGTTGELFF.

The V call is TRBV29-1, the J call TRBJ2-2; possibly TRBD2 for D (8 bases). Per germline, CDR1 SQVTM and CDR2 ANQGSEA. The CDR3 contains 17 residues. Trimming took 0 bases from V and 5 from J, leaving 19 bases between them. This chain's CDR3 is CSVEDREGARRTGELFF. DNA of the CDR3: TGCAGCGTTGAAGATCGGGAGGGGGCAAGGAGGACCGGGGAGCTGTTTTTT.

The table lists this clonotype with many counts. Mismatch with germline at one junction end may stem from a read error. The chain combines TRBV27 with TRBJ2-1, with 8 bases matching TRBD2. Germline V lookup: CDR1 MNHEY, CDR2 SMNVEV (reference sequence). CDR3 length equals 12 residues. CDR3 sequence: CASSLYGTSWVF. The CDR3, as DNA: TGTGCCAGCAGTCTCTACGGGACTAGTTGGGTCTTC.

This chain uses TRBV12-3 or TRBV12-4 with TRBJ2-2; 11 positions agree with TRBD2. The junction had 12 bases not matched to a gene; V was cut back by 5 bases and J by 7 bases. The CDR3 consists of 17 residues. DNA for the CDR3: TGTGCCAGCAGTATCTTAGCGGGGGGGCCTTCGGGCGGGGAGCTGTTTTTT. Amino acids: CASSILAGGPSGGELFF.

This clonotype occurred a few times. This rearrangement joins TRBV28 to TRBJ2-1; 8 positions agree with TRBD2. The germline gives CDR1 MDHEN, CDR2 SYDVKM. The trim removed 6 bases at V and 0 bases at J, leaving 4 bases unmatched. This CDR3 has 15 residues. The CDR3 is CASRRAGGSYNEQFF. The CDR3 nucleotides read TGTGCCAGCAGGCGGGCGGGAGGCTCCTACAATGAGCAGTTCTTC.

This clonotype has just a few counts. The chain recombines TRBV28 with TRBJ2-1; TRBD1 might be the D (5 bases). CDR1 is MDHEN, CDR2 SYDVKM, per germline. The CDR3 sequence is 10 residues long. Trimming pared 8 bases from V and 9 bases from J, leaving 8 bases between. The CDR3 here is CASGATEQFF. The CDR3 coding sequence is TGTGCCAGCGGGGCCACTGAGCAGTTCTTC.

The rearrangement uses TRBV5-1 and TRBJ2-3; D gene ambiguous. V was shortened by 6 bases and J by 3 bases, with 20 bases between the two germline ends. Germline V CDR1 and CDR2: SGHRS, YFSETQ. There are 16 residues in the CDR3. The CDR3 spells CASTFVSGEPTDTQYF. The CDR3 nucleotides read TGCGCCAGCACCTTCGTTTCAGGCGAGCCGACAGATACGCAGTATTTT.

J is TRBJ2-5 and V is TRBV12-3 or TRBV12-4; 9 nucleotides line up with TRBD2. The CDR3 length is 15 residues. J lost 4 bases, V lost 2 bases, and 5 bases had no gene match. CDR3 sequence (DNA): TGTGCCAGCAGTTTAATGCGGGGGGGCCGAGAGACCCAGTACTTC. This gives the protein CASSLMRGGRETQYF.

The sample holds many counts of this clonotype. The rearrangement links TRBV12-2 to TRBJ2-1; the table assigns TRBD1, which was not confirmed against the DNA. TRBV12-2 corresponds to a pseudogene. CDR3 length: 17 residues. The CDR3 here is CASRLRIRGTGRNEQFF. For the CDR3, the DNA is TGTGCAAGTCGCTTACGGATCCGGGGGACAGGGAGGAATGAGCAGTTCTTC.